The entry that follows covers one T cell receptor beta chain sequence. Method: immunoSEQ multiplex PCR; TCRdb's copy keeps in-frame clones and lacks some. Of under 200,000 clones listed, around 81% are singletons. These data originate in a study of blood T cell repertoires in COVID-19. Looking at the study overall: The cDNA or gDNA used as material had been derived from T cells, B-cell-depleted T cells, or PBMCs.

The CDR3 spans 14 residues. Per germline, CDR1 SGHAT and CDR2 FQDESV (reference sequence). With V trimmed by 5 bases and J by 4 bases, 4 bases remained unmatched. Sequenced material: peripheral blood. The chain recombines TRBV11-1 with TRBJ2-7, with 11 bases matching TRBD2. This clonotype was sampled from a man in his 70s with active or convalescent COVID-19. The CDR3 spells CASSLGLADYEQYF. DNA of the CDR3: TGTGCCAGCAGCCTGGGACTAGCGGATTACGAGCAGTACTTC.